The 14 T cell receptor beta chains below come from one sample, sequenced in a study of cytomegalovirus exposure and HLA in healthy donors. 13 Jbeta primers and 60 Vbeta primers were used for the PCR. Measured with immunoSEQ multiplex PCR; TCRdb has only the in-frame clones, and not every one. Here the sample spans 90,000 to 120,000 clones, around 76% being singletons. Sequencing was performed on PBMCs. These receptors all stem from a man aged 18 to 30 in good health and CMV-seronegative.

Turning to this clone: In the same sample, other DNA sequences code for this CDR3. The J gene is TRBJ1-1, the V gene TRBV10-2; D is uncertain. The CDR3 sequence is 13 residues long. Trimming cost V 6 bases and J 2 bases, with 10 bases left between them. CDR1 and CDR2 from the germline V gene are WSHSY and SAAADI. The CDR3 DNA follows: TGCGCCAGCAGCGGGGTCATAAACACTGAAGCTTTCTTT. Protein: CASSGVINTEAFF.

The rearrangement joins TRBV19 to TRBJ2-4; perhaps TRBD2 as D (6 bases). There are 15 residues in the CDR3. Trimming removed 6 bases from V and 6 bases from J, with 18 bases in between. Germline V lookup: CDR1 LNHDA, CDR2 SQIVND (reference sequence). CDR3 DNA sequence: TGTGCCAGTAGGCCGGACACCCTCGGGGGAAACATTCAGTACTTC. It codes for CASRPDTLGGNIQYF.

The rearrangement links TRBV27 to TRBJ2-5, with TRBD1 identical over 7 bases. Germline CDR1 is MNHEY and CDR2 is SMNVEV (reference sequence). After removal of 5 bases from V and 3 bases from J, the junction contained 3 bases not matched to a gene. The CDR3 length is 13 residues. The CDR3 spells CASSRDREETQYF. CDR3 in DNA: TGTGCCAGCAGTCGGGACAGAGAAGAGACCCAGTACTTC.

The chain employs TRBV29-1 and TRBJ1-1, with a possible D match to TRBD1 (6 bases). Trimming stripped 5 bases from V and 0 bases from J, with 19 bases between. CDR3 size: 16 residues. Germline assignment: CDR1 SQVTM and CDR2 ANQGSEA. CDR3 amino acids: CSVLTGTRGVNTEAFF. The CDR3 coding sequence is TGCAGCGTTCTGACCGGGACACGGGGCGTGAACACTGAAGCTTTCTTT.

This sequence joins TRBV5-1 and TRBJ2-1, with a possible D match to TRBD2 (7 bases). CDR1 is SGHRS and CDR2 is YFSETQ in the germline V gene. CDR3 length equals 16 residues. V dropped 0 bases and J dropped 1 base, with 11 bases sitting between them. The CDR3 region has the DNA TGCGCCAGCAGCTTGGTCGGGGGGCGATCCTACAATGAGCAGTTCTTC. Translating gives CASSLVGGRSYNEQFF. The whole variable domain, remainder taken from reference TRBV5-1 and TRBJ2-1, is KAGVTQTPRYLIKTRGQQVTLSCSPISGHRSVSWYQQTPGQGLQFLFEYFSETQRNKGNFPGRFSGRQFSNSRSEMNVSTLELGDSALYLCASSLVGGRSYNEQFFGPGTRLTVL.

CDR3 region: CSAASTDTQYF. The CDR3 DNA follows: TGCAGTGCCGCGAGCACAGATACGCAGTATTTT. V gene TRBV20-1 combines with J gene TRBJ2-3; D is ambiguous. Germline V lookup: CDR1 DFQATT, CDR2 SNEGSKA (reference sequence). V dropped 6 bases and J dropped 0 bases, with 4 bases sitting between them. The CDR3 is 11 residues long.

This clone was recorded once. The V and J genes are TRBV7-9 and TRBJ1-2; 11 positions agree with TRBD1. V dropped 1 base and J dropped 6; count of bases not matched to a gene: 13. The CDR3 runs to 18 residues. Looked up from germline, CDR1 is SEHNR and CDR2 is FQNEAQ (reference sequence). For the CDR3, the DNA is TGTGCCAGCAGCTTAGGGGTGGACAGGGGGCGTCCCTTTCATGGCTACACCTTC. Amino acid sequence: CASSLGVDRGRPFHGYTF.

Concerning this clone: The same CDR3 also results from other DNA sequences found in this sample. J is TRBJ1-4 and V is TRBV5-6, with TRBD1 matching 9 bases. With 0 bases clipped from V and 7 bases from J, the junction kept 4 bases outside the gene matches. The germline V gene has CDR1 SGHDT and CDR2 YYEEEE. CDR3 size: 15 residues. This chain's CDR3 is CASSLGTGVGEKLFF. The CDR3 coding sequence is TGTGCCAGCAGCTTGGGGACAGGGGTTGGTGAAAAACTGTTTTTT. The whole variable domain, filled in from reference TRBV5-6 and TRBJ1-4, reads DAGVTQSPTHLIKTRGQQVTLRCSPKSGHDTVSWYQQALGQGPQFIFQYYEEEERQRGNFPDRFSGHQFPNYSSELNVNALLLGDSALYLCASSLGTGVGEKLFFGSGTQLSVL.

The CDR3 protein is CASSSPGQGLKGYTF. CDR3 nucleotides: TGTGCCAGCAGTTCCCCGGGACAGGGCCTCAAGGGCTACACCTTC. V is TRBV27 and J is TRBJ1-2; 9 nucleotides agree with TRBD1. The J segment lost 8 bases and the V segment lost 4 bases, leaving 11 bases of the junction unmatched. Germline CDR1 is MNHEY and CDR2 is SMNVEV (reference sequence). This CDR3 is built from 15 residues.

V usage is TRBV10-3 and J usage is TRBJ1-1; D unclear. CDR1 is ENHRY and CDR2 is SYGVKD in the germline V gene. Between the trimmed V and J ends, which lost 11 bases and 2 bases, there was a span of 12 bases. This CDR3 is 12 amino acids long. The CDR3 sequence is CASGMGNTEAFF. The DNA of the CDR3 is TGTGCCTCCGGGATGGGAAACACTGAAGCTTTCTTT.

The V call is TRBV7-9, the J call TRBJ1-2; D is perhaps TRBD1 (5 bases). From germline, CDR1 is SEHNR and CDR2 FQNEAQ (reference sequence). The CDR3 loop spans 16 amino acids. V lost 2 bases and J 5 bases, leaving 18 bases between the germline ends. CDR3 DNA sequence: TGTGCCAGCAGCTTAAGAAGGACCGACAGAAAGTATGGCTACACCTTC. This translates into CASSLRRTDRKYGYTF.

The chain links TRBV25-1 to TRBJ1-1; D may be TRBD1 (6 bases). The V and J ends lost 0 bases and 4 bases respectively, with 18 bases between them. CDR3 length: 17 residues. CDR1 is MGHDK and CDR2 is SYGVNS in the germline V gene. For the CDR3, the DNA is TGTGCCAGCAGTGAATATGGACAGCTCGTCGTGGTCACTGAAGCTTTCTTT. Amino acids: CASSEYGQLVVVTEAFF.

This clone has just one count. The chain combines TRBV2 with TRBJ1-1, with a tentative D call TRBD1 (6 bases). The CDR3 covers 12 residues. Germline V lookup: CDR1 SNHLY, CDR2 FYNNEI. The ends were cut back, 7 bases at V and 2 bases at J, with 8 bases in the middle. CDR3 amino acids: CASTRGNTEAFF. CDR3 nucleotides: TGTGCCAGCACCAGGGGCAACACTGAAGCTTTCTTT.

This chain connects TRBV21-1 to TRBJ1-6. TRBV21-1 is marked as a pseudogene. CDR3 size: 15 residues. CDR3 in DNA: TGTGCCAGCAGCAAAGAGGAGGTATCCCGCTCACCCCTCCACTTT. As protein: CASSKEEVSRSPLHF.